The 29 T cell receptor beta chains below come from one sample, sequenced in a study of PD-1 blockade in classical Hodgkin lymphoma. The repertoire was sequenced with immunoSEQ multiplex PCR; TCRdb's copy has only in-frame clones and lacks some. The table lists 25,000 to 30,000 clones, 70% to 90% of them singletons. Each and every patient relapsed after autologous stem cell transplantation, and patients got differing brentuximab vedotin exposure. Sequencing was performed on peripheral blood mononuclear cells (PBMCs), taken before the second cycle of nivolumab. The receptor source for this set is a human donor with classical Hodgkin lymphoma.

This chain joins TRBV9 and TRBJ2-7; a possible D gene is TRBD1 (5 bases). Germline-derived CDR1 and CDR2 are SGDLS and YYNGEE. The V gene lost 3 bases and the J gene lost 2 bases, with 12 bases spanning the gap. CDR3 length: 14 amino acids. CDR3 bases: TGTGCCAGCAGCGAGGGGCTTGGTCCCTACGAGCAGTACTTC. Translated, it gives CASSEGLGPYEQYF.

The chain joins TRBV9 to TRBJ2-1; D not certain. Germline CDR1 is SGDLS and CDR2 is YYNGEE. Trimming removed 0 bases from V and 5 bases from J, with 21 bases in between. This CDR3 comprises 18 residues. The CDR3 region has the DNA TGTGCCAGCAGCGTAGTGGTTGGCAGAAAGTCACGCAACAATGAGCAGTTCTTC. The encoded protein is CASSVVVGRKSRNNEQFF.

The V gene is TRBV7-9, the J gene TRBJ2-7, with a weak D call TRBD2 (6 bases). Trimming took off 3 bases at V and 4 bases at J, with 13 bases between the two ends. This CDR3 spans 14 amino acids. Germline-derived CDR1 and CDR2 are SEHNR and FQNEAQ (reference sequence). The DNA of the CDR3 is TGTGCCAGCAGCTTGGGGGGAGGCGGGTACGAGCAGTACTTC. This sequence encodes CASSLGGGGYEQYF.

The chain recombines TRBV11-2 with TRBJ2-5; TRBD1 matches at 10 bases. J was trimmed by 4 bases and V by 6 bases; bases with no gene match: 11. Germline V gene data show CDR1 as SGHAT and CDR2 as FQNNGV. This CDR3 spans 16 amino acids. CDR3 bases: TGTGCCAGCAGTTCTACCGGGACAGGGGCCCCAGAGACCCAGTACTTC. Protein sequence: CASSSTGTGAPETQYF. Combining the CDR3 with reference TRBV11-2 and TRBJ2-5 gives the whole variable domain EAGVAQSPRYKIIEKRQSVAFWCNPISGHATLYWYQQILGQGPKLLIQFQNNGVVDDSQLPKDRFSAERLKGVDSTLKIQPAKLEDSAVYLCASSSTGTGAPETQYFGPGTRLLVL.

The chain recombines TRBV6-6 with TRBJ2-1; 9 bases agree with TRBD1. Germline CDR1 is MNHNY and CDR2 is SVGAGI (reference sequence). V was clipped by 6 bases and J by 9 bases; unmatched bases: 6. The CDR3 is 13 amino acids. In DNA form, the CDR3 reads TGTGCCAGCAGACGGACAGGGGCGGGTGAGCAGTTCTTC. This sequence encodes CASRRTGAGEQFF.

The chain couples TRBV11-2 to TRBJ2-5; 8 bases fit TRBD1. This CDR3 region has 13 residues. Trimming cost V 6 bases and J 4 bases; bases outside gene matches: 4. Germline V CDR1 and CDR2: SGHAT, FQNNGV. The CDR3 region has the DNA TGTGCCAGCAGTACAGGGGGAGGAGAGACCCAGTACTTC. It codes for CASSTGGGETQYF.

The rearrangement uses TRBV9 and TRBJ1-6; D not certain. Germline CDR1 and CDR2: SGDLS and YYNGEE. The CDR3 loop spans 17 amino acids. With 0 bases removed from V and 3 bases from J, the gap between germline ends came to 13 bases. The CDR3 DNA follows: TGTGCCAGCAGCGTAGCCAGGACCGAAGACTATAATTCACCCCTCCACTTT. Translation gives CASSVARTEDYNSPLHF.

This chain links TRBV18 with TRBJ1-1; no reliable D call. The CDR3 is 17 residues long. Per the germline V gene, CDR1 is KGHSH and CDR2 is LQKENI. V was pared by 1 base and J by 1 base, with 16 bases between. CDR3 nucleotide sequence: TGTGCCAGCTCACCACAACTTATTGGACCCCCGAACACTGAAGCTTTCTTT. Translation gives CASSPQLIGPPNTEAFF.

V is TRBV5-1 and J is TRBJ1-1; no clear D. The V gene lost 0 bases and the J gene lost 3 bases, with 9 bases spanning the gap. Germline CDR1 is SGHRS and CDR2 is YFSETQ. The CDR3 has 14 amino acids. The CDR3 DNA follows: TGCGCCAGCAGCTTGGGGAGGTCGGACACTGAAGCTTTCTTT. Encoded protein: CASSLGRSDTEAFF. Full variable domain (remainder filled in from reference TRBV5-1 and TRBJ1-1): KAGVTQTPRYLIKTRGQQVTLSCSPISGHRSVSWYQQTPGQGLQFLFEYFSETQRNKGNFPGRFSGRQFSNSRSEMNVSTLELGDSALYLCASSLGRSDTEAFFGQGTRLTVV.

There are a few counts of this clone. The chain combines TRBV2 with TRBJ2-1, with 9 bases fitting TRBD2. The CDR3 is 14 amino acids. Germline values: CDR1 SNHLY, CDR2 FYNNEI. The ends lost 6 bases at V and 3 bases at J; junction bases unmatched: 3. This chain's CDR3 is CASRTSGFYNEQFF. The CDR3 DNA reads TGTGCCAGCAGGACTAGCGGATTCTACAATGAGCAGTTCTTC.

This chain uses TRBV5-1 with TRBJ2-2, with D hard to call. CDR1 SGHRS and CDR2 YFSETQ come from the germline V gene. V was cut by 4 bases and J by 4 bases, with 26 bases left in between. The CDR3 consists of 19 residues. CDR3 amino acids: CASSKRINRVTPGTGELFF. Here the CDR3 DNA reads TGCGCCAGCAGCAAAAGGATTAATCGCGTCACCCCCGGCACCGGGGAGCTGTTTTTT.

This chain joins TRBV5-6 and TRBJ2-2; 7 bases map to TRBD1. V dropped 0 bases and J dropped 3; count of bases not matched to a gene: 5. This CDR3 has 16 amino acids. Looked up from germline, CDR1 is SGHDT and CDR2 is YYEEEE. CDR3 region: CASSLGPGQYTGELFF. In nucleotides, the CDR3 is TGTGCCAGCAGCTTGGGCCCGGGACAGTACACCGGGGAGCTGTTTTTT.

This chain uses TRBV5-1 with TRBJ1-1; the match to TRBD1 covers 7 bases. J gave up 6 bases and V 1 base, and 12 bases lay outside the gene matches. The CDR3 consists of 16 residues. The germline gives CDR1 SGHRS, CDR2 YFSETQ. DNA for the CDR3: TGCGCCAGCAGCTTGACAGGGGTTGAAGTGTTGGCTGAAGCTTTCTTT. It encodes CASSLTGVEVLAEAFF.

This clone appeared a single time. The gene calls are TRBV27 and TRBJ1-2; tentative D call: TRBD1 (6 bases). V dropped 5 bases and J dropped 3 bases, with 13 bases sitting between them. This CDR3 spans 14 amino acids. In germline, CDR1 is MNHEY, CDR2 SMNVEV (reference sequence). CDR3 amino acids: CASSPGQPYYGYTF. CDR3 in DNA: TGTGCCAGCAGTCCAGGACAGCCGTACTATGGCTACACCTTC.

This chain links TRBV27 with TRBJ1-2; D might be TRBD1 (5 bases). Germline-derived CDR1 and CDR2 are MNHEY and SMNVEV (reference sequence). The V end lost 2 bases, the J end lost 3 bases, and 10 bases lay between the germline ends. The CDR3 covers 14 residues. Here the CDR3 reads CASSLQGGYYGYTF. In DNA, the CDR3 is TGTGCCAGCAGTTTACAGGGCGGCTACTATGGCTACACCTTC.

Turning to this clone: Different DNA sequences within this sample yield the same CDR3. The V and J genes are TRBV7-8 and TRBJ2-7, with D possibly matching TRBD2 (6 bases). The length of the CDR3 is 12 residues. Trimming removed 4 bases from V and 3 bases from J, with 7 bases in between. Per the germline V gene, CDR1 is SGHVS and CDR2 is FQNEAQ. The CDR3 here is CASSSTSYEQYF. CDR3 nucleotide sequence: TGTGCCAGCAGCTCGACTAGCTACGAGCAGTACTTC. Looking up the rest from reference TRBV7-8 and TRBJ2-7 gives the full variable domain: GAGVSQSPRYKVAKRGQDVALRCDPISGHVSLFWYQQALGQGPEFLTYFQNEAQLDKSGLPSDRFFAERPEGSVSTLKIQRTQQEDSAVYLCASSSTSYEQYFGPGTRLTVT.

Sample share makes this clone medium-sized. The chain links TRBV6-6 to TRBJ1-1; no clear D gene. The CDR3 has 11 residues. With 7 bases removed from V and 4 bases from J, the gap between germline ends came to 7 bases. CDR1 is MNHNY and CDR2 is SVGAGI in the germline V gene (reference sequence). CDR3 DNA: TGTGCCAGCACCGAGACCACTGAAGCTTTCTTT. Translating gives CASTETTEAFF.

The CDR3 spells CASSRRAARYNEQFF. The CDR3 bases are TGTGCCAGTAGTAGGAGGGCGGCTCGCTACAATGAGCAGTTCTTC. The rearrangement joins TRBV19 to TRBJ2-1; perhaps TRBD2 as D (6 bases). CDR1 is LNHDA and CDR2 is SQIVND in the germline V gene (reference sequence). This CDR3 is 15 amino acids long. Trimming took 4 bases from V and 3 from J, leaving 13 bases between them.

The chain has TRBV20-1 and TRBJ1-2, with D hard to call. This CDR3 has 11 amino acids. Trimming pared 6 bases from V and 0 bases from J, leaving 5 bases between. CDR1 is DFQATT, CDR2 SNEGSKA, per germline (reference sequence). The CDR3 here is CSAGSNYGYTF. The CDR3 nucleotides are TGCAGTGCCGGATCTAACTATGGCTACACCTTC.

This sequence joins TRBV30 and TRBJ1-4; D gene unclear. This CDR3 comprises 11 residues. Germline V gives CDR1 GTSNPN, CDR2 SVGIG (reference sequence). Trimming took off 3 bases at V and 5 bases at J, with 4 bases between the two ends. Here the CDR3 DNA reads TGTGCCTGGAGGACGAATGAAAAACTGTTTTTT. The encoded protein is CAWRTNEKLFF. The full variable domain, with the rest looked up from reference TRBV30 and TRBJ1-4, is SQTIHQWPATLVQPVGSPLSLECTVEGTSNPNLYWYRQAAGRGLQLLFYSVGIGQISSEVPQNLSASRPQDRQFILSSKKLLLSDSGFYLCAWRTNEKLFFGSGTQLSVL.

J is TRBJ1-1 and V is TRBV5-6; D is possibly TRBD1 (6 bases). The length of the CDR3 is 17 residues. Germline loops: CDR1 SGHDT, CDR2 YYEEEE. The V end was cut by 3 bases, the J end by 0 bases, with 18 bases between. CDR3 sequence (DNA): TGTGCCAGCAGCTCCGGGACATTGAATACCATGAACACTGAAGCTTTCTTT. It translates to CASSSGTLNTMNTEAFF.

The gene calls are TRBV9 and TRBJ2-3, with 8 bases fitting TRBD2. The CDR3 contains 13 residues. The germline CDR1 and CDR2 sequences are SGDLS and YYNGEE. V lost 0 bases and J lost 9; bases outside the gene matches: 3. CDR3 sequence: CASSVDPSGTQYF. The CDR3 DNA is TGTGCCAGCAGCGTAGATCCTAGCGGGACGCAGTATTTT.

By share of the sample, this clone is medium-sized. In DNA, the CDR3 is TGCGCCAGCAGCCAAGATTGGGGACTAGCAGCTGATACGCAGTATTTT. Translated: CASSQDWGLAADTQYF. This chain links TRBV4-1 with TRBJ2-3, with TRBD2 matching 9 bases. V lost 0 bases and J lost 6; bases outside the gene matches: 7. CDR1 is MGHRA, CDR2 YSYEKL, per germline. The CDR3 is made up of 16 amino acids.

The V gene is TRBV7-2, the J gene TRBJ2-6; D assignment may be TRBD1 or TRBD2 (6 bases each). Deletions cut 1 base from V and 3 bases from J, with 10 bases between. Germline V gives CDR1 SGHTA, CDR2 FQGNSA. This CDR3 contains 16 residues. In DNA form, the CDR3 reads TGTGCCAGCAGCTTAGTAGGGGGGCTTGGGGCCAACGTCCTGACTTTC. Residues: CASSLVGGLGANVLTF.

J is TRBJ1-2 and V is TRBV28; D might be TRBD1 (6 bases). Trimming removed 8 bases from V and 8 bases from J, with 21 bases in between. This CDR3 has 14 residues. Germline CDR1 MDHEN, CDR2 SYDVKM. CDR3 protein: CASDTGGSAYGYTF. CDR3 sequence (DNA): TGTGCCAGCGACACTGGGGGCTCGGCCTACGGCTACACCTTC.

This clone was observed a single time. V is TRBV6-6 and J is TRBJ1-5; 7 bases match TRBD1. With 7 bases clipped from V and 6 bases from J, the junction kept 9 bases outside the gene matches. Germline V gene lookup returns CDR1 MNHNY and CDR2 SVGAGI (reference sequence). The CDR3 has 14 amino acids. Written as DNA, the CDR3 is TGTGCCAGCACCGAACAGGGGTGGGGTCAGCCCCAGCATTTT. Translation gives CASTEQGWGQPQHF.

This clone was picked up one time. This CDR3 reads CASSLGQGKTQYF. For the CDR3, the DNA is TGTGCCAGCAGCTTGGGACAGGGTAAGACCCAGTACTTC. The rearrangement uses TRBV5-6 and TRBJ2-5, with TRBD1 matching over 7 bases. Germline-derived CDR1 and CDR2 are SGHDT and YYEEEE. J was trimmed by 6 bases and V by 0 bases; bases with no gene match: 2. This CDR3 region has 13 residues.

The V gene is TRBV6-6, the J gene TRBJ1-1; maybe TRBD1 (6 bases). Germline CDR1 is MNHNY and CDR2 is SVGAGI (reference sequence). The CDR3 runs to 14 residues. V was pared by 2 bases and J by 8 bases, with 15 bases between. CDR3 DNA sequence: TGTGCCAGCAGTTACAGTACAGGGAGGACCGAAGCTTTCTTT. It translates to CASSYSTGRTEAFF.

This chain connects TRBV29-1 to TRBJ2-5; 8 bases fit TRBD1. V trimming: 5 bases; J trimming: 2 bases; junction bases outside the gene matches: 4. The CDR3 sequence is 13 residues long. CDR1 and CDR2 (germline): SQVTM, ANQGSEA. Here the CDR3 DNA reads TGCAGCGTTACGTGGACAGGGCAAGAGACCCAGTACTTC. Its translation: CSVTWTGQETQYF.